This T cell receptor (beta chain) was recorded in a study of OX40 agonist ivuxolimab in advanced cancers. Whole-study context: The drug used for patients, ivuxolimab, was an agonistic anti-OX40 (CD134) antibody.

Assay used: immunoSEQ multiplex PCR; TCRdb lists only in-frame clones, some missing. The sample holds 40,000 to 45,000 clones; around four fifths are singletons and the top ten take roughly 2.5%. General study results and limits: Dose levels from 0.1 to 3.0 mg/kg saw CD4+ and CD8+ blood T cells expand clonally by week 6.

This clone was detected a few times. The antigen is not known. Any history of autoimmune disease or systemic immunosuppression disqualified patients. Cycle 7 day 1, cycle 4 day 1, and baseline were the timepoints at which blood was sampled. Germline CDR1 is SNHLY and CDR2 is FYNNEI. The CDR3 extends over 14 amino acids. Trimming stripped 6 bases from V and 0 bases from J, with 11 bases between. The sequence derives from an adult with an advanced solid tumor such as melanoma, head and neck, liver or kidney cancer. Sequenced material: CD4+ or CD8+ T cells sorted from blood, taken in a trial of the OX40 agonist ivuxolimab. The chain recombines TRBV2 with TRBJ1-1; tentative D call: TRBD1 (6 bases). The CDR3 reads CASRTDRLNTEAFF. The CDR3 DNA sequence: TGTGCCAGCAGGACGGACAGATTGAACACTGAAGCTTTCTTT.